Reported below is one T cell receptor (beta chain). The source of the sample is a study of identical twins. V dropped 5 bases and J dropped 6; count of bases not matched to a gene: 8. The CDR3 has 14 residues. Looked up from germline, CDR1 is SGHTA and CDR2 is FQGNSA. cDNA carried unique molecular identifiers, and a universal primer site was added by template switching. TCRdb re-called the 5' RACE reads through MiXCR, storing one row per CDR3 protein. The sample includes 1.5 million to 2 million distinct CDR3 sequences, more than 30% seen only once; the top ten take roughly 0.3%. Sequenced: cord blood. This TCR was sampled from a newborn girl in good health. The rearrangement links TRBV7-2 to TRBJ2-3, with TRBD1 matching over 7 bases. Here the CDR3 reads CASSPQGWGDTQYF. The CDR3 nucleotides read TGTGCCAGCAGCCCACAGGGGTGGGGCGATACGCAGTATTTT.